The 27 T cell receptor beta chains presented below share a single source sample, sequenced in a study of blood T cell repertoires in COVID-19 (dated by TCRdb to the early 2020s). The library was prepared using the immunoSEQ multiplex PCR assay. Not all clones reach the TCRdb copy of this immuneACCESS table, which keeps in-frame sequences only. Checked studies attribute under half of the gap to unresolved V genes and leave the rest unexplained. The table for this sample lists about 35,000 clones; just over 85% of them were counted only once. In total, the top ten clones hold about 6.3% of the sample. Sequenced material: peripheral blood. Every receptor here comes from a human donor in a cohort sampled during active COVID-19.

This sequence joins TRBV6-1 and TRBJ2-1; TRBD2 matches at 11 bases. The CDR3 has 18 amino acids. V was pared by 0 bases and J by 4 bases, with 8 bases of the junction left unmatched. Germline-derived CDR1 and CDR2 are MNHNS and SASEGT. CDR3 sequence: CASSEAIPGLADYNEQFF. CDR3 bases: TGTGCCAGCAGTGAAGCGATACCGGGACTAGCGGATTACAATGAGCAGTTCTTC.

The rearrangement uses TRBV29-1 and TRBJ2-5, with D tentatively TRBD2 (5 bases). The CDR3 is 12 amino acids. Per germline, CDR1 SQVTM and CDR2 ANQGSEA. CDR3: CRGDDDDRTQYF. The CDR3 DNA reads as TGCAGGGGAGACGACGATGATCGGACCCAGTACTTC.

The chain combines TRBV24-1 with TRBJ2-1; 11 bases align to TRBD2. This CDR3 has 18 residues. Trimming removed 5 bases from V and 6 bases from J; junction bases left unmatched: 14. Germline CDR1 and CDR2: KGHDR and SFDVKD. For the CDR3, the DNA is TGTGCCACCAGTGCAGGGAGTAGCGGGGGGGCCATTGGCAATGAGCAGTTCTTC. As protein: CATSAGSSGGAIGNEQFF.

The chain carries TRBV19 and TRBJ1-4; D is perhaps TRBD1 (5 bases). CDR3 length equals 14 residues. Deletions cut 3 bases from V and 7 bases from J, with 12 bases between. Germline values: CDR1 LNHDA, CDR2 SQIVND (reference sequence). This chain's CDR3 is CASSIRGNSEKLFF. The CDR3 coding sequence is TGTGCCAGTAGTATCCGGGGGAACTCTGAAAAACTGTTTTTT.

V gene TRBV5-1 combines with J gene TRBJ1-1, with D possibly matching TRBD1 (6 bases). V was trimmed by 3 bases and J by 7 bases, leaving 13 bases between them. The CDR3 has 13 amino acids. The germline V gene has CDR1 SGHRS and CDR2 YFSETQ. CDR3 sequence: CASSWAGAGEAFF. The DNA for the CDR3 is TGCGCCAGCAGCTGGGCGGGGGCCGGTGAAGCTTTCTTT.

The chain recombines TRBV28 with TRBJ1-1, with a weak D call TRBD1 (6 bases). Germline V gives CDR1 MDHEN, CDR2 SYDVKM. The CDR3 has 12 residues. V was pared by 5 bases and J by 7 bases, with 11 bases between. CDR3 coding DNA: TGTGCCAGCAGTCTAACAGGGTATGAAGCTTTCTTT. It translates to CASSLTGYEAFF.

This clone has a single count. The J gene is TRBJ2-5, the V gene TRBV11-3; 9 bases line up with TRBD1. This CDR3 has 14 residues. The V gene end was trimmed by 5 bases and the J gene end by 5 bases; junction bases not matched to a gene: 6. Per germline, CDR1 SGHNT and CDR2 YENEEA. The CDR3 region is CASSPDRGGETQYF. CDR3 DNA sequence: TGTGCCAGCAGCCCCGACAGGGGGGGGGAGACCCAGTACTTC. Combining the CDR3 with reference TRBV11-3 and TRBJ2-5 gives the whole variable domain EAGVVQSPRYKIIEKKQPVAFWCNPISGHNTLYWYLQNLGQGPELLIRYENEEAVDDSQLPKDRFSAERLKGVDSTLKIQPAELGDSAVYLCASSPDRGGETQYFGPGTRLLVL.

This clone was detected a few times. The genes are TRBV28 and TRBJ1-5, with TRBD1 as a possible D gene (5 bases). V was trimmed by 5 bases and J by 11 bases, leaving 19 bases between them. This CDR3 comprises 14 residues. Germline CDR1 reads MDHEN; CDR2 reads SYDVKM. The CDR3 loop reads CASSGLGVLWAQHF. The CDR3 nucleotides are TGTGCCAGCAGTGGCTTAGGGGTCCTCTGGGCCCAGCATTTT. Full variable domain (missing parts from reference TRBV28 and TRBJ1-5): DVKVTQSSRYLVKRTGEKVFLECVQDMDHENMFWYRQDPGLGLRLIYFSYDVKMKEKGDIPEGYSVSREKKERFSLILESASTNQTSMYLCASSGLGVLWAQHFGDGTRLSIL.

This clone was seen a single time. The chain combines TRBV14 with TRBJ2-5, with TRBD2 matching over 7 bases. Germline CDR1 is SGHDN and CDR2 is FVKESK. V trimming: 1 base; J trimming: 7 bases; junction bases outside the gene matches: 3. The CDR3 has 13 residues. The chain's CDR3 is CASSQGLAGTQYF. The CDR3 DNA follows: TGTGCCAGCAGCCAAGGACTAGCTGGGACCCAGTACTTC.

This chain joins TRBV29-1 and TRBJ2-3, with D tentatively TRBD2 (7 bases). The CDR3 covers 13 residues. CDR1 is SQVTM and CDR2 is ANQGSEA in the germline V gene. Trimming shortened V by 4 bases and J by 3 bases, and 11 bases separated the two germline ends. CDR3 in amino acids: CSVGAGATDTQYF. DNA of the CDR3: TGCAGCGTTGGTGCGGGGGCGACAGATACGCAGTATTTT.

J is TRBJ2-2 and V is TRBV11-3; maybe TRBD2 (5 bases). In germline, CDR1 is SGHNT, CDR2 YENEEA. The CDR3 sequence is 14 residues long. Trimming removed 3 bases from V and 4 bases from J, with 9 bases in between. The CDR3 reads CASSFSTSTGELFF. DNA for the CDR3: TGTGCCAGCAGCTTCTCAACTAGCACCGGGGAGCTGTTTTTT.

The chain joins TRBV16 to TRBJ2-7, with 10 bases lining up with TRBD1. J gave up 5 bases and V 2 bases, and 0 bases lay outside the gene matches. Germline CDR1 reads KGHSY; CDR2 reads FQNENV. The CDR3 sequence is 13 residues long. The CDR3: CASSQGTGDEQYF. As DNA, the CDR3 is TGTGCCAGCAGCCAAGGGACAGGGGACGAGCAGTACTTC.

The CDR3 DNA reads TGTGCCAGCAGCCTTCTGGTATGGCGAGCGAATGCTGGCTACACCTTC. Translation gives CASSLLVWRANAGYTF. V gene TRBV7-6 combines with J gene TRBJ1-2; D remains unclear. The CDR3 is made up of 16 amino acids. CDR1 and CDR2 from the germline V gene are SGHVS and FNYEAQ. Trimming cost V 5 bases and J 7 bases, with 23 bases left between them.

This clone was counted only a few times. V usage is TRBV2 and J usage is TRBJ2-1, with D possibly matching TRBD2 (5 bases). The CDR3 covers 13 residues. In germline, CDR1 is SNHLY, CDR2 FYNNEI. Trimming stripped 5 bases from V and 1 base from J, with 6 bases between. The chain's CDR3 is CASSTSSYNEQFF. CDR3 in DNA: TGTGCCAGCAGTACTAGTTCCTACAATGAGCAGTTCTTC. Filled out from reference TRBV2 and TRBJ2-1, the complete variable domain reads EPEVTQTPSHQVTQMGQEVILRCVPISNHLYFYWYRQILGQKVEFLVSFYNNEISEKSEIFDDQFSVERPDGSNFTLKIRSTKLEDSAMYFCASSTSSYNEQFFGPGTRLTVL.

The chain carries TRBV10-2 and TRBJ1-2, with 12 positions matching TRBD1. Germline trimming cut 6 bases from V and 6 bases from J; bases unmatched to any gene: 5. This CDR3 comprises 14 residues. Germline CDR1 WSHSY, CDR2 SAAADI. The CDR3 loop reads CASRKGTGGHGYTF. The CDR3 DNA reads as TGCGCCAGCAGAAAAGGGACAGGGGGCCATGGCTACACCTTC.

This clone was observed a few times. The chain is built from TRBV7-2 and TRBJ2-7; TRBD1 agrees at 8 bases. The ends lost 1 base at V and 1 base at J; junction bases unmatched: 3. The CDR3 spans 15 residues. Germline values: CDR1 SGHTA, CDR2 FQGNSA. The CDR3 loop reads CASSLGTGWSYEQYF. Here the CDR3 DNA reads TGTGCCAGCAGCTTAGGGACAGGGTGGTCCTACGAGCAGTACTTC.

The table lists this clone with a count of one. This rearrangement joins TRBV11-2 to TRBJ1-6; 7 nucleotides line up with TRBD1. With V trimmed by 4 bases and J by 7 bases, 7 bases remained unmatched. This CDR3 spans 15 amino acids. The germline V gene has CDR1 SGHAT and CDR2 FQNNGV. In DNA form, the CDR3 reads TGTGCCAGCAGCTCCGAGGGGGCCGTGAATTCACCCCTCCACTTT. It translates to CASSSEGAVNSPLHF.

The V gene is TRBV7-2, the J gene TRBJ2-3; 9 positions match TRBD2. The CDR3 covers 15 residues. Germline V gene data show CDR1 as SGHTA and CDR2 as FQGNSA. V gave up 5 bases and J gave up 5 bases; unmatched junction bases: 8. The CDR3 sequence: CASSLTSGWGDTQYF. CDR3 nucleotide sequence: TGTGCCAGCAGCCTCACTAGCGGGTGGGGAGATACGCAGTATTTT.

The J gene is TRBJ2-3, the V gene TRBV2; 14 bases align to TRBD2. Germline V gene sequence: CDR1 SNHLY, CDR2 FYNNEI. The V gene end was trimmed by 10 bases and the J gene end by 3 bases; junction bases not matched to a gene: 15. The CDR3 is 18 residues long. This CDR3 is CAIPTGTSGGTGTDTQYF. The DNA of the CDR3 is TGTGCCATTCCAACCGGGACTAGCGGGGGAACGGGGACAGATACGCAGTATTTT.

This chain connects TRBV24-1 to TRBJ1-2; TRBD1 might be the D (6 bases). The CDR3 runs 14 residues. V lost 8 bases and J 4 bases, leaving 16 bases between the germline ends. CDR1 and CDR2 from the germline V gene are KGHDR and SFDVKD. This CDR3 is CATTKPGVGYGYTF. CDR3 sequence (DNA): TGTGCCACCACAAAACCAGGGGTCGGCTATGGCTACACCTTC.

The chain employs TRBV5-1 and TRBJ2-3; 9 bases are a match to TRBD2. With 2 bases clipped from V and 5 bases from J, the junction kept 9 bases outside the gene matches. The CDR3 sequence is 16 residues long. Per germline, CDR1 SGHRS and CDR2 YFSETQ. The CDR3 DNA sequence: TGCGCCAGCAGCTTACAAGGACTAGCGAGAAGAGATACGCAGTATTTT. This sequence encodes CASSLQGLARRDTQYF.

The count of this clone is one. The CDR3 DNA reads as TGTGCCAGTAGACCCCGGGACTCTACCGCCGAGCAGTACTTC. This encodes CASRPRDSTAEQYF. The V gene is TRBV19, the J gene TRBJ2-7, with a possible D match to TRBD2 (6 bases). The germline CDR1 and CDR2 sequences are LNHDA and SQIVND (reference sequence). CDR3 length: 14 amino acids. V was cut by 6 bases and J by 6 bases, with 18 bases left in between.

This chain uses TRBV19 with TRBJ2-7; a weak D match, TRBD2 (6 bases). This CDR3 is built from 14 residues. The V gene lost 5 bases and the J gene lost 7 bases, with 18 bases spanning the gap. Germline V gene sequence: CDR1 LNHDA, CDR2 SQIVND (reference sequence). CDR3 nucleotides: TGTGCCAGTAGTCCGGGACTCGATTTCGGGGAGCAGTACTTC. It translates to CASSPGLDFGEQYF.

This chain joins TRBV7-2 and TRBJ1-4; maybe TRBD1 (5 bases). This CDR3 spans 15 amino acids. Germline V gene lookup returns CDR1 SGHTA and CDR2 FQGNSA. Deletions cut 1 base from V and 4 bases from J, with 10 bases between. This CDR3 is CASSLGRGLNEKLFF. Here the CDR3 DNA reads TGTGCCAGCAGCTTAGGAAGGGGCCTTAATGAAAAACTGTTTTTT.

The CDR3 DNA is TGTGCCAGTAGTATAGGGACAGAAACGAACACTGAAGCTTTCTTT. Its protein is CASSIGTETNTEAFF. This chain links TRBV19 with TRBJ1-1, with TRBD1 as a possible D gene (6 bases). Germline V gene lookup returns CDR1 LNHDA and CDR2 SQIVND (reference sequence). This CDR3 has 15 residues. V was cut by 1 base and J by 1 base, with 10 bases left in between.

This chain uses TRBV19 with TRBJ2-7; TRBD1 agrees at 11 bases. This CDR3 is 15 amino acids long. The ends lost 5 bases at V and 2 bases at J; junction bases unmatched: 5. Germline CDR1 reads LNHDA; CDR2 reads SQIVND (reference sequence). CDR3 DNA: TGTGCCAGTAGTCCCCGGGACAGGGGGGCCTACGAGCAGTACTTC. This encodes CASSPRDRGAYEQYF.

V gene TRBV10-3 combines with J gene TRBJ2-7, with 8 bases identical to TRBD2. V shed 9 bases, J shed 1 base, and the junction held 8 bases outside the gene matches. Germline CDR1 is ENHRY and CDR2 is SYGVKD. The CDR3 is 14 amino acids. The CDR3 loop is CAMQRELSSYEQYF. CDR3 coding DNA: TGTGCCATGCAGCGGGAGCTTTCATCCTACGAGCAGTACTTC.